This T cell receptor (beta chain) was recorded in a study of T cell responses to AZD1222 COVID-19 vaccine (dated by TCRdb to the early 2020s). The study in broad terms: A total of over 230 trial participants underwent TCR sequencing, of whom 207 received two doses of AZD1222 and some 26 received two doses of the MenACWY control vaccine. Trial participants were enrolled by age into subgroups of 18-55, 56-69 and 70-plus years, and around 150, 29 and 61 TCR-sequenced participants, respectively, were included in these subgroups.

Points on this clone: Its antigen has not been determined. The input lacks base qualities; no much larger clone sits a single base away.

The CDR3 regions of human TCRbeta chains were subjected to immunosequencing. The original pipeline was this. Repertoire TCRs were checked for matches against a reference library of SARS-CoV-2-specific TCRs that had been generated using the MIRA antigen-specificity platform. Breadth meant the fraction of unique TCRs that were SARS-CoV-2-associated, whereas depth meant the fraction of total T cells that were SARS-CoV-2-associated. Using the MIRA data, each spike-specific TCR was mapped to the spike region that the TCR reacts to and placed in a CD4 or CD8 class. Log10-transformed breadth and depth values were compared by one-way ANOVA with Sidak's multiple comparisons tests. As stored in TCRdb, this immuneACCESS dataset retains in-frame rearrangements with V and J assigned. A fraction of the clones does not appear; measured against another copy, unresolved V genes explain less than half of the discrepancy, and the remainder lacks a known reason. Clone size and V and J calls were adopted from that table, with D and trimming inferred from the DNA. The sample yields more than 95,000 clones; more than 75% were counted once. Clones ranked in the top ten supply about 3.3% of the sample.

V was cut back by 5 bases and J by 6 bases, leaving a gap of 13 bases between them. According to the germline V gene (reference sequence), CDR1 reads LNHDA and CDR2 reads SQIVND. The CDR3 contains 13 residues, cysteine and phenylalanine counted. Kept here is only the CDR3 DNA, which spans 39 bases and is read in frame from base 1. The label giving this sample's time point can be read as: about 28 days (+/-7) after the second vaccine dose. AZD1222 recipients whose second dose came at about 4 weeks and those whose second dose came at about 12 weeks were combined into one group, since spike-specific TCR depth and breadth did not differ between the two schedules. Samples from vaccinated people were obtained from the UK trials COV001 and COV002, which included a single-blind randomized controlled phase 2/3 trial of AZD1222 (ChAdOx1 nCoV-19) in healthy adults. For TCRbeta chain sequencing, PBMC samples from trial participants were taken at day 0 and at day 28 after the second dose.

The paper as a whole reports these results and caveats: In the small 56-69-year group, the increase in depth fell short of significance, most likely because of low power. Because no day 14 peak-response samples were available, repertoires were characterized only after the peak T cell response. CD4 TCRs associated with the vaccine covered the entire spike protein, and the dominant responses were in regions 160-218 and 743-854. After two AZD1222 doses, spike-specific TCR breadth and depth were significantly higher than at day 0 and than in MenACWY recipients. Participants were mostly white British and included more females than males, and it was suggested by the authors that clonal diversity may have been underestimated. Conclusions about previously exposed vaccinees are limited, since just a handful of AZD1222 recipients were seropositive for SARS-CoV-2 at baseline. Reportedly, almost half of the unique spike-specific TCRs recognized epitopes lying outside the regions that are mutated in the B.1.351 and B.1.1.7 variants.

Rearrangement joined TRBV19 to TRBJ2-5; a weak D assignment points to TRBD2 (5 bases agree). Here the sequenced sample was peripheral blood, taken 28 days after the second AZD1222 dose. The clonotype comes from an adult who received the AZD1222 COVID-19 vaccine. The encoded CDR3 is CASSPPGGKTQYF. The DNA is TGTGCCAGTAGTCCCCCTGGAGGAAAGACCCAGTACTTC.